The 31 T cell receptor beta chains given below trace back to one sample, sequenced in a study of response to subunit inactivated influenza vaccine. TCRdb redid the calling of the RT-PCR reads with MiXCR, one entry per CDR3 protein. In the table there are 650,000 to 800,000 distinct CDR3 sequences, 15% to 20% of which are singletons. The specimen was PBMCs from blood, collected less than 6 days after vaccination. The receptor set was obtained from a man aged 45 to 65 who received an inactivated influenza vaccine.

The rearrangement joins TRBV7-9 to TRBJ1-1, with a tentative D call TRBD1 (6 bases). The V gene lost 2 bases and the J gene lost 8 bases, with 6 bases spanning the gap. Looked up from germline, CDR1 is SEHNR and CDR2 is FQNEAQ (reference sequence). The CDR3 runs 11 residues. This chain's CDR3 is CASSLTGEAFF. In nucleotides, the CDR3 is TGTGCCAGCAGCTTAACAGGGGAAGCTTTCTTT.

The chain links TRBV2 to TRBJ2-5; no definite D call. Germline V gives CDR1 SNHLY, CDR2 FYNNEI. Trimming shortened V by 6 bases and J by 5 bases, and 19 bases separated the two germline ends. The CDR3 is 15 amino acids. The CDR3 loop reads CASSQYRTPAETQYF. The CDR3 nucleotides read TGTGCCAGCAGCCAATACCGGACCCCCGCGGAGACCCAGTACTTC.

The rearrangement joins TRBV10-3 to TRBJ2-2; D possibly corresponds to TRBD1 (6 bases). The CDR3 loop spans 17 amino acids. Germline CDR1 ENHRY, CDR2 SYGVKD. Deletions cut 6 bases from V and 3 bases from J, with 20 bases between. The CDR3 sequence: CAISRPQGGAHTGELFF. CDR3 DNA sequence: TGTGCCATCAGCCGCCCACAGGGTGGGGCGCACACCGGGGAGCTGTTTTTT.

In DNA, the CDR3 is TGCAGTGCTAGAGAGGCTACTGGGGCCAACGTCCTGACTTTC. Translated: CSAREATGANVLTF. This chain uses TRBV20-1 with TRBJ2-6, with no clear D. Germline lookup yields CDR1 DFQATT and CDR2 SNEGSKA (reference sequence). This CDR3 contains 14 residues. Trimming took 0 bases from V and 2 from J, leaving 5 bases between them.

The chain employs TRBV24-1 and TRBJ2-7; D is uncertain. V lost 2 bases and J 5 bases, leaving 12 bases between the germline ends. Germline V gives CDR1 KGHDR, CDR2 SFDVKD. This CDR3 is 14 amino acids long. The CDR3 protein is CATSDSGPLNEQYF. Here the CDR3 DNA reads TGTGCCACCAGTGATTCAGGACCTCTCAACGAGCAGTACTTC.

The genes are TRBV5-5 and TRBJ2-1; 15 bases align to TRBD2. The V and J ends lost 3 bases and 7 bases, in that order; junction bases with no gene match: 11. Germline V lookup: CDR1 SGHKS, CDR2 YYEKEE (reference sequence). This CDR3 is built from 18 residues. The CDR3 nucleotides read TGTGCCAGCAGCTCGTGGACTAGCGGGAGGGCCGGGGGGAATGAGCAGTTCTTC. Its protein is CASSSWTSGRAGGNEQFF.

This clonotype was detected only a few times. The chain has TRBV12-3 or TRBV12-4 and TRBJ1-4, with TRBD1 matching 9 bases. CDR3 length equals 16 residues. The J segment lost 2 bases and the V segment lost 4 bases, leaving 5 bases of the junction unmatched. The CDR3 nucleotides read TGTGCCAGCAGTTCGAGGACAGGGGACACTAATGAAAAACTGTTTTTT. Amino acid sequence: CASSSRTGDTNEKLFF.

The J gene is TRBJ2-7, the V gene TRBV7-8; 7 bases line up with TRBD2. The CDR3 covers 14 residues. The ends lost 5 bases at V and 5 bases at J; junction bases unmatched: 9. CDR1 is SGHVS, CDR2 FQNEAQ, per germline. The CDR3 coding sequence is TGTGCCAGCAGCCCCTGGACTAGTGTCGACGAGCAGTACTTC. Translating it yields CASSPWTSVDEQYF.

There are a few counts of this clonotype. The chain joins TRBV20-1 to TRBJ1-4; a weak D match, TRBD1 (6 bases). There are 13 residues in the CDR3. Germline V lookup: CDR1 DFQATT, CDR2 SNEGSKA (reference sequence). V was shortened by 4 bases and J by 8 bases, with 14 bases between the two germline ends. The CDR3 spells CSANPTGGEKLFF. As DNA, the CDR3 is TGCAGTGCTAACCCGACAGGTGGGGAAAAACTGTTTTTT.

This clonotype has a handful of counts. V is TRBV7-9 and J is TRBJ2-5, with D tentatively TRBD1 (5 bases). V gave up 4 bases and J gave up 4 bases, with 13 bases separating them. This CDR3 has 14 amino acids. Germline CDR1 is SEHNR and CDR2 is FQNEAQ (reference sequence). In DNA form, the CDR3 reads TGTGCCAGCAGCTCCCAGGGATCCCGAGAGACCCAGTACTTC. Its protein is CASSSQGSRETQYF.

V usage is TRBV5-1 and J usage is TRBJ2-1, with D hard to call. With 0 bases removed from V and 3 bases from J, the gap between germline ends came to 7 bases. Germline lookup yields CDR1 SGHRS and CDR2 YFSETQ. The CDR3 consists of 14 residues. In DNA, the CDR3 is TGCGCCAGCAGCTTGGACAAAAACTACAATGAGCAGTTCTTC. Translation gives CASSLDKNYNEQFF.

This clonotype has just a few counts. The chain uses TRBV4-3 and TRBJ2-4; the match to TRBD2 covers 7 bases. Looked up from germline, CDR1 is LGHNA and CDR2 is YSLEER. Trimming took 4 bases from V and 5 from J; bases not matched to a gene: 5. The CDR3 runs 14 residues. The CDR3 nucleotides are TGCGCCAGCAGCCTGGAGGGGAGGGAAAACATTCAGTACTTC. Its translation: CASSLEGRENIQYF.

The chain is built from TRBV20-1 and TRBJ2-7, with 11 bases aligning to TRBD1. Trimming cost V 5 bases and J 2 bases; bases outside gene matches: 8. The CDR3 totals 15 residues. The germline gives CDR1 DFQATT, CDR2 SNEGSKA (reference sequence). CDR3 protein: CSAFQPDRGPYEQYF. The CDR3 DNA sequence: TGCAGTGCTTTTCAACCGGACAGGGGGCCCTACGAGCAGTACTTC.

This clonotype was found many times. This CDR3 reads CASSLARSGYTF. The DNA for the CDR3 is TGTGCCAGCAGTTTAGCGCGGTCGGGCTACACCTTC. J is TRBJ1-2 and V is TRBV12-3 or TRBV12-4; D unclear. Trimming pared 0 bases from V and 8 bases from J, leaving 7 bases between. The CDR3 is 12 residues long.

The chain employs TRBV5-5 and TRBJ2-7; D possibly corresponds to TRBD1 (6 bases). The V end lost 5 bases, the J end lost 3 bases, and 21 bases lay between the germline ends. The CDR3 contains 16 residues. Germline V gene lookup returns CDR1 SGHKS and CDR2 YYEKEE (reference sequence). The CDR3 loop reads CASSLTGTPTNYEQYF. In DNA, the CDR3 is TGTGCCAGCAGTCTTACCGGGACACCAACTAACTACGAGCAGTACTTC.

In nucleotides, the CDR3 is TGTGCCAGCAGCTTAGACAGTGGAGTCATTCAGTACTTC. Amino acid sequence: CASSLDSGVIQYF. The genes are TRBV11-2 and TRBJ2-4, with unresolved D. Trimming took 0 bases from V and 9 from J, leaving 9 bases between them. The germline gives CDR1 SGHAT, CDR2 FQNNGV. The CDR3 is 13 residues long.

This clonotype was seen only a few times. J is TRBJ2-5 and V is TRBV10-3; 8 bases map to TRBD1. The ends lost 2 bases at V and 10 bases at J; junction bases unmatched: 6. The CDR3 is made up of 13 amino acids. Per germline, CDR1 ENHRY and CDR2 SYGVKD. The CDR3 sequence is CAISETGGQDQYF. CDR3 coding DNA: TGTGCCATCAGTGAGACAGGGGGTCAGGACCAGTACTTC.

The chain recombines TRBV7-2 with TRBJ2-5, with 11 bases identical to TRBD1. J lost 5 bases, V lost 3 bases, and 11 bases had no gene match. CDR1 SGHTA and CDR2 FQGNSA come from the germline V gene. This CDR3 spans 17 amino acids. CDR3 in DNA: TGTGCCAGCAGCTTTATTCTTCTGGACAGGGGGCGGGAGACCCAGTACTTC. This sequence encodes CASSFILLDRGRETQYF.

This chain uses TRBV6-2 or TRBV6-3 with TRBJ2-1; TRBD1 might be the D (6 bases). Trimming cost V 0 bases and J 0 bases, with 15 bases left between them. The CDR3 covers 18 residues. Germline CDR1 and CDR2: MNHEY and SVGEGT. CDR3 sequence reads: CASSYSTRGQSSYNEQFF. The CDR3 bases are TGTGCCAGCAGTTACTCGACCAGAGGACAGAGCTCCTACAATGAGCAGTTCTTC.

The rearrangement joins TRBV27 to TRBJ2-7; D possibly corresponds to TRBD1 (6 bases). V was shortened by 3 bases and J by 4 bases, with 19 bases between the two germline ends. Germline assignment: CDR1 MNHEY and CDR2 SMNVEV (reference sequence). The CDR3 is 16 amino acids. CDR3 DNA sequence: TGTGCCAGCAGTTTCCGCCAGGGGTCCACTCCATACGAGCAGTACTTC. Translated: CASSFRQGSTPYEQYF.

At least ten counts were recorded for this clonotype. V and J are TRBV20-1 and TRBJ2-5, with D possibly TRBD2 on 5 matching bases. V was shortened by 4 bases and J by 1 base, with 10 bases between the two germline ends. The length of the CDR3 is 13 residues. Germline CDR1 and CDR2: DFQATT and SNEGSKA (reference sequence). The CDR3: CSANRGSQETQYF. In nucleotides, the CDR3 is TGCAGTGCTAATCGGGGATCCCAAGAGACCCAGTACTTC.

This clonotype was seen only a few times. The chain joins TRBV24-1 to TRBJ2-1, with D perhaps matching TRBD2 (6 bases). The ends were cut back, 1 base at V and 4 bases at J, with 10 bases in the middle. Germline V CDR1 and CDR2: KGHDR, SFDVKD. The CDR3 totals 15 residues. CDR3 in DNA: TGTGCCACCAGTGATTTTAATCGGGGGTACAATGAGCAGTTCTTC. Translating gives CATSDFNRGYNEQFF.

J is TRBJ2-5 and V is TRBV5-1; 7 bases align to TRBD2. V dropped 3 bases and J dropped 5; count of bases not matched to a gene: 13. Germline CDR1 and CDR2: SGHRS and YFSETQ. The CDR3 is 16 residues long. The CDR3: CASSSTSEPYGETQYF. The CDR3 DNA reads as TGCGCCAGCAGCTCCACTAGCGAACCATACGGGGAGACCCAGTACTTC.

This clonotype showed up just a few times. The chain is built from TRBV5-1 and TRBJ1-3; D may be TRBD1 (6 bases). The germline V gene encodes CDR1 SGHRS and CDR2 YFSETQ. Between the trimmed V and J ends, which lost 4 bases and 1 base, there was a span of 12 bases. The CDR3 runs to 15 residues. The CDR3 sequence: CASSAQQGSGNTIYF. The CDR3 nucleotides read TGCGCCAGCAGCGCGCAACAGGGATCTGGAAACACCATATATTTT.

The V and J genes are TRBV5-1 and TRBJ2-1; D is unresolved. This CDR3 comprises 14 residues. V lost 0 bases, J lost 4 bases, and 8 bases lay in between. Germline V gene sequence: CDR1 SGHRS, CDR2 YFSETQ. The CDR3 region has the DNA TGCGCCAGCAGCTTGGCCACTGGTTACAATGAGCAGTTCTTC. Amino acids: CASSLATGYNEQFF.

This sequence joins TRBV20-1 and TRBJ2-5; 10 nucleotides align to TRBD2. J was trimmed by 4 bases and V by 4 bases; bases with no gene match: 12. Germline assignment: CDR1 DFQATT and CDR2 SNEGSKA (reference sequence). The CDR3 runs 16 residues. CDR3 loop: CSAKRGPSGSGETQYF. CDR3 DNA: TGCAGTGCTAAACGCGGGCCTAGCGGGAGTGGAGAGACCCAGTACTTC.

The J gene is TRBJ2-5, the V gene TRBV5-1, with 12 bases identical to TRBD1. Germline V gene data show CDR1 as SGHRS and CDR2 as YFSETQ. V shed 4 bases and J 5 bases; nucleotides not matched to a gene: 12. The CDR3 loop spans 17 amino acids. Written as DNA, the CDR3 is TGCGCCAGCAGCCCCACCGGGGACAGGGGGCATTTGGAGACCCAGTACTTC. The encoded protein is CASSPTGDRGHLETQYF. The full variable domain, in which reference TRBV5-1 and TRBJ2-5 provide the parts outside the CDR3, is KAGVTQTPRYLIKTRGQQVTLSCSPISGHRSVSWYQQTPGQGLQFLFEYFSETQRNKGNFPGRFSGRQFSNSRSEMNVSTLELGDSALYLCASSPTGDRGHLETQYFGPGTRLLVL.

There are a few counts of this clonotype. The chain is built from TRBV29-1 and TRBJ2-5; a possible D gene is TRBD2 (5 bases). The CDR3 sequence is 15 residues long. Between the trimmed V and J ends, which lost 0 bases and 5 bases, there was a span of 16 bases. From germline, CDR1 is SQVTM and CDR2 ANQGSEA. The CDR3 bases are TGCAGCGTTGAAGATCTAAGAGGGCGGAGGGAGACCCAGTACTTC. It is translated as CSVEDLRGRRETQYF.

This clonotype has only one observation. The J gene is TRBJ2-1, the V gene TRBV14; 8 bases are a match to TRBD1. Germline V gene lookup returns CDR1 SGHDN and CDR2 FVKESK. The CDR3 length is 19 residues. V shed 0 bases and J 6 bases; nucleotides not matched to a gene: 16. CDR3 protein: CASSQDGTGGPRSRNEQFF. Written as DNA, the CDR3 is TGTGCCAGCAGCCAAGATGGGACAGGAGGCCCGAGGAGCCGCAATGAGCAGTTCTTC.

In its sample, this clonotype was seen a few times. The chain links TRBV20-1 to TRBJ2-5, with D unresolved. V lost 3 bases and J lost 5, with 10 bases in between. The V gene's germline CDR1 is DFQATT and CDR2 SNEGSKA (reference sequence). The CDR3 is made up of 12 amino acids. The CDR3 is CSASEGFETQYF. CDR3 bases: TGCAGTGCTAGCGAAGGGTTCGAGACCCAGTACTTC.

The table lists this clonotype with a few counts. This chain uses TRBV6-6 with TRBJ2-5; unclear D gene. CDR1 and CDR2 (germline): MNHNY, SVGAGI (reference sequence). This CDR3 is built from 11 residues. V dropped 6 bases and J dropped 5 bases, with 7 bases sitting between them. This CDR3 is CASRSWETQYF. The CDR3 bases are TGTGCCAGCAGGAGTTGGGAGACCCAGTACTTC.